The clone carrying this TCR beta chain was observed at least ten times. Its antigen remains unknown. TCRdb independently ran MiXCR on the 5' RACE reads; one entry per CDR3 protein. In the table there are 20,000 to 25,000 distinct CDR3 sequences, 8% to 10% of which are singletons. Time point in this sample: sample taken at primary tumor resection. Whole RNA came from tumor, nontumor lung or frozen PBMC and was sequenced without being sorted. The data belong to a study of spatial heterogeneity in lung cancer. Across the study: For tumor regions, TCR transcript counts showed a strong correlation with a T cell module score derived from matched bulk RNA-seq. Overall study results and limits: Tumor mutation counts were tracked by expanded intratumoral alpha and beta TCR counts. Estimates put coverage of tumor T cells approximately 7% for alpha and more than 11% for beta chains.

The ends were cut back, 6 bases at V and 3 bases at J, with 9 bases in the middle. CDR3 length: 14 amino acids. The germline V gene has CDR1 LNHDA and CDR2 SQIVND (reference sequence). The receptor was derived from a male donor with early-stage non-small cell lung cancer. Here the sequenced sample was lung tumor tissue, taken at surgery. V and J are TRBV19 and TRBJ2-6; D gene ambiguous. CDR3 bases: TGTGCCAGTAGGGGCACATATGGGGCCAACGTCCTGACTTTC. It translates to CASRGTYGANVLTF.